These 27 T cell receptor beta chains were all obtained from the same sample, sequenced in a study of cytomegalovirus exposure and HLA in healthy donors. PCR used 60 Vbeta primers and 13 Jbeta primers. Measured with immunoSEQ multiplex PCR; TCRdb has only the in-frame clones, and not every one. The sample records about 180,000 clones, 65% to 85% being singletons. The specimen sequenced was PBMCs. Every receptor here comes from a girl aged 10-17 years in good health and CMV-seropositive.

CDR3 sequence reads: CASSYSGGQGNYEQYF. The CDR3 DNA sequence: TGTGCCAGCAGTTACTCGGGGGGACAGGGAAACTACGAGCAGTACTTC. V is TRBV6-5 and J is TRBJ2-7; 9 nucleotides agree with TRBD1. Trimming cost V 0 bases and J 3 bases; bases outside gene matches: 6. Germline values: CDR1 MNHEY, CDR2 SVGAGI. The CDR3 extends over 16 amino acids.

CDR3 sequence: CASSFYRGNQPQHF. CDR3 nucleotide sequence: TGTGCCAGCAGCTTCTACAGGGGTAATCAGCCCCAGCATTTT. The chain has TRBV7-2 and TRBJ1-5, with TRBD1 matching over 7 bases. This CDR3 region has 14 residues. The ends lost 3 bases at V and 4 bases at J; junction bases unmatched: 3. Germline CDR1 SGHTA, CDR2 FQGNSA.

This clone showed up just a few times. The chain has TRBV6-5 and TRBJ1-5, with D maybe TRBD1 (5 bases). CDR1 and CDR2 from the germline V gene are MNHEY and SVGAGI. Trimming cost V 11 bases and J 7 bases, with 15 bases left between them. CDR3 length: 12 amino acids. In DNA, the CDR3 is TGTGCCGCCGGGCGGGGGAAACAGCCCCAGCATTTT. Amino acid sequence: CAAGRGKQPQHF.

The CDR3, as DNA: TGTGCCAGCAGCTCACAAGGCGGGTCTGGGCAGCCCCAGCATTTT. Its protein product is CASSSQGGSGQPQHF. This sequence joins TRBV11-2 and TRBJ1-5; D call uncertain. The CDR3 spans 15 residues. CDR1 is SGHAT and CDR2 is FQNNGV in the germline V gene. V dropped 4 bases and J dropped 7 bases, with 17 bases sitting between them.

The V gene is TRBV15, the J gene TRBJ2-7; 7 bases agree with TRBD1. Trimming removed 5 bases from V and 5 bases from J; junction bases left unmatched: 15. Germline V gene data show CDR1 as LNHNV and CDR2 as YYDKDF (reference sequence). The CDR3 length is 16 residues. The CDR3 sequence is CATSGWDRGKIDEQYF. DNA of the CDR3: TGTGCCACCAGCGGTTGGGACAGAGGGAAGATAGACGAGCAGTACTTC.

This chain links TRBV4-1 with TRBJ2-1; TRBD2 agrees at 10 bases. After removal of 5 bases from V and 2 bases from J, the junction contained 6 bases not matched to a gene. The CDR3 loop spans 16 amino acids. CDR1 is MGHRA and CDR2 is YSYEKL in the germline V gene. The CDR3 DNA follows: TGCGCCAGCAGCTATATAGCGGGGGGCCCCTACAATGAGCAGTTCTTC. It yields the protein CASSYIAGGPYNEQFF.

This chain joins TRBV7-8 and TRBJ2-7; D may be TRBD2 (6 bases). V shed 0 bases and J shed 2 bases, with 14 bases lying between them. The CDR3 sequence is 16 residues long. Germline V gene lookup returns CDR1 SGHVS and CDR2 FQNEAQ. CDR3 nucleotide sequence: TGTGCCAGCAGCTTAGCGGAGCTAGCGAGCCCCTACGAGCAGTACTTC. It yields the protein CASSLAELASPYEQYF.

This clone was seen a few times. This rearrangement joins TRBV27 to TRBJ2-6; D possibly corresponds to TRBD2 (5 bases). This CDR3 is 16 amino acids long. CDR1 and CDR2 (germline): MNHEY, SMNVEV (reference sequence). Between the trimmed V and J ends, which lost 4 bases and 9 bases, there was a span of 19 bases. For the CDR3, the DNA is TGTGCCAGCAGTTCTCACCAACGTCCGAGGGACAACGTCCTGACTTTC. Encoded protein: CASSSHQRPRDNVLTF.

This chain joins TRBV6-5 and TRBJ2-5; the D gene is possibly TRBD1 (6 bases). Germline CDR1 is MNHEY and CDR2 is SVGAGI. Trimming pared 4 bases from V and 2 bases from J, leaving 11 bases between. The CDR3 extends over 14 amino acids. The CDR3 DNA sequence: TGTGCCAGCAGTTCGCTGACAGGACAAGAGACCCAGTACTTC. Its translation is CASSSLTGQETQYF.

V gene TRBV2 combines with J gene TRBJ1-5, with TRBD1 identical over 11 bases. This CDR3 has 15 residues. The germline gives CDR1 SNHLY, CDR2 FYNNEI. Trimming took 10 bases from V and 6 from J; bases not matched to a gene: 11. The CDR3 protein is CATDRGQGAGQPQHF. The CDR3 coding sequence is TGTGCCACCGATCGAGGACAGGGGGCTGGTCAGCCCCAGCATTTT.

The CDR3 DNA reads TGTGCCAGCAGCCCTGGGACTGGAGACTTAAACACCGGGGAGCTGTTTTTT. Protein product: CASSPGTGDLNTGELFF. The chain employs TRBV4-2 and TRBJ2-2, with D tentatively TRBD2 (6 bases). This CDR3 has 17 residues. Germline values: CDR1 LGHNA, CDR2 YNFKEQ. The V and J ends lost 4 bases and 2 bases respectively, with 17 bases between them.

The J gene is TRBJ2-5, the V gene TRBV6-5; TRBD2 aligns across 8 bases. In germline, CDR1 is MNHEY, CDR2 SVGAGI. This CDR3 has 14 residues. With 7 bases clipped from V and 5 bases from J, the junction kept 9 bases outside the gene matches. The CDR3 loop reads CASNPSSGPETQYF. CDR3 DNA: TGTGCCAGCAATCCCTCTAGCGGGCCCGAGACCCAGTACTTC.

The J gene is TRBJ2-3, the V gene TRBV5-1; 8 bases agree with TRBD1. The CDR3 loop spans 14 amino acids. V was clipped by 7 bases and J by 1 base; unmatched bases: 5. Germline V CDR1 and CDR2: SGHRS, YFSETQ. This chain's CDR3 is CASAPGQGTDTQYF. The CDR3 DNA is TGCGCCAGCGCCCCGGGACAGGGCACAGATACGCAGTATTTT.

V is TRBV10-2 and J is TRBJ1-2; 9 bases fit TRBD1. This CDR3 has 13 residues. Germline-derived CDR1 and CDR2 are WSHSY and SAAADI. V was clipped by 9 bases and J by 2 bases; unmatched bases: 4. CDR3 coding DNA: TGCGCCAGTACAGGGGGCAGAAACTATGGCTACACCTTC. It encodes CASTGGRNYGYTF.

J is TRBJ2-1 and V is TRBV9, with D tentatively TRBD2 (5 bases). V shed 4 bases and J shed 8 bases, with 22 bases lying between them. Looked up from germline, CDR1 is SGDLS and CDR2 is YYNGEE. This CDR3 is built from 16 residues. DNA for the CDR3: TGTGCCAGCAGCCCTCTTAATGGCGCCGGGCGGGATGAGCAGTTCTTC. This gives the protein CASSPLNGAGRDEQFF.

The J gene is TRBJ2-4, the V gene TRBV5-1, with D perhaps matching TRBD2 (6 bases). CDR3 size: 14 residues. V was pared by 3 bases and J by 5 bases, with 12 bases between. Germline CDR1 and CDR2: SGHRS and YFSETQ. The DNA of the CDR3 is TGCGCCAGCAGCTCGGTGGGGGGACAAAACATTCAGTACTTC. Residues: CASSSVGGQNIQYF.

This sequence joins TRBV29-1 and TRBJ1-2; 8 bases are a match to TRBD1. Germline trimming cut 7 bases from V and 2 bases from J; bases unmatched to any gene: 3. Germline CDR1 is SQVTM and CDR2 is ANQGSEA. The CDR3 has 12 residues. The CDR3 DNA follows: TGCAGCGCCGGGGACAGGAACTATGGCTACACCTTC. This codes for CSAGDRNYGYTF.

The V call is TRBV19, the J call TRBJ2-7; D is perhaps TRBD2 (6 bases). CDR3 length: 14 amino acids. V was cut by 0 bases and J by 2 bases, with 8 bases left in between. Per germline, CDR1 LNHDA and CDR2 SQIVND (reference sequence). The CDR3 here is CASSIEAGPYEQYF. The CDR3 DNA is TGTGCCAGTAGTATAGAAGCGGGCCCCTACGAGCAGTACTTC.

The chain is built from TRBV15 and TRBJ2-7; 9 bases align to TRBD1. The CDR3 runs to 14 residues. Germline V CDR1 and CDR2: LNHNV, YYDKDF (reference sequence). Germline trimming cut 4 bases from V and 2 bases from J; bases unmatched to any gene: 3. This CDR3 is CATSIGDRAYEQYF. The CDR3 region has the DNA TGTGCCACCAGCATTGGGGACAGGGCCTACGAGCAGTACTTC.

This clone was seen a single time. CDR3 sequence: CASSQEGEGRGAYYNEQFF. CDR3 coding DNA: TGTGCCAGCAGCCAAGAAGGGGAGGGCCGGGGCGCGTACTACAATGAGCAGTTCTTC. V gene TRBV14 combines with J gene TRBJ2-1, with TRBD2 identical over 7 bases. The CDR3 is 19 amino acids. V dropped 0 bases and J dropped 3; count of bases not matched to a gene: 14. Germline CDR1 is SGHDN and CDR2 is FVKESK.

The chain links TRBV6-4 to TRBJ2-1, with D maybe TRBD2 (6 bases). There are 15 residues in the CDR3. V was cut by 5 bases and J by 0 bases, with 11 bases left in between. CDR1 is MRHNA, CDR2 SNTAGT, per germline. CDR3 sequence: CASSRGLVSYNEQFF. The CDR3 DNA reads TGTGCCAGCAGTCGGGGACTGGTCTCCTACAATGAGCAGTTCTTC.

This clone appeared a few times. The gene calls are TRBV28 and TRBJ1-5; D possibly corresponds to TRBD1 (6 bases). CDR3 length equals 15 residues. Germline V gives CDR1 MDHEN, CDR2 SYDVKM. V lost 5 bases and J 2 bases, leaving 13 bases between the germline ends. The CDR3 bases are TGTGCCAGCAGTGCAAGGGGGGGTGGCAATCAGCCCCAGCATTTT. Translation gives CASSARGGGNQPQHF.

The CDR3 DNA reads as TGTGCCAGCAGCTTAGCGCCGGCGGGAGGGTCCTACAATGAGCAGTTCTTC. It specifies CASSLAPAGGSYNEQFF. This chain joins TRBV7-8 and TRBJ2-1, with 9 bases lining up with TRBD2. V shed 0 bases, J shed 1 base, and the junction held 4 bases outside the gene matches. The CDR3 loop spans 17 amino acids. The germline V gene encodes CDR1 SGHVS and CDR2 FQNEAQ.

The rearrangement uses TRBV6-5 and TRBJ1-1, with a tentative D call TRBD1 (6 bases). Trimming left V 2 bases short and J 1 base short, with 11 bases between. This CDR3 region has 15 residues. Germline-derived CDR1 and CDR2 are MNHEY and SVGAGI. The CDR3 is CASSYGDRRNTEAFF. The CDR3 region has the DNA TGTGCCAGCAGTTACGGAGACAGGCGGAACACTGAAGCTTTCTTT.

The rearrangement uses TRBV5-4 and TRBJ2-5, with a tentative D call TRBD2 (6 bases). This CDR3 has 15 residues. Germline CDR1 and CDR2: SGHNT and YYREEE (reference sequence). V was clipped by 2 bases and J by 1 base, with 12 bases between them. The CDR3: CASSLRGTPQETQYF. The CDR3 region has the DNA TGTGCCAGCAGCTTAAGAGGGACTCCCCAAGAGACCCAGTACTTC. Based on the CDR3 plus reference TRBV5-4 and TRBJ2-5, the full variable domain is ETGVTQSPTHLIKTRGQQVTLRCSSQSGHNTVSWYQQALGQGPQFIFQYYREEENGRGNFPPRFSGLQFPNYSSELNVNALELDDSALYLCASSLRGTPQETQYFGPGTRLLVL.

This CDR3 is CASSDRASGRHEQYF. CDR3 DNA: TGTGCCAGCAGTGATCGGGCTAGCGGGAGGCACGAGCAGTACTTC. The V call is TRBV6-4, the J call TRBJ2-7; TRBD2 matches at 11 bases. The CDR3 loop spans 15 amino acids. V trimming: 3 bases; J trimming: 5 bases; junction bases outside the gene matches: 6. Germline CDR1 is MRHNA and CDR2 is SNTAGT.

V usage is TRBV5-6 and J usage is TRBJ1-1; D uncertain. From germline, CDR1 is SGHDT and CDR2 YYEEEE. The CDR3 has 15 residues. Trimming cost V 4 bases and J 3 bases, with 16 bases left between them. DNA of the CDR3: TGTGCCAGCAGCCCTAGGATTCGTCGGGACACTGAAGCTTTCTTT. This gives the protein CASSPRIRRDTEAFF.